This T cell receptor beta chain was captured by sequencing in a study of blood T cell repertoires in COVID-19. Study-level information: The cDNA or gDNA used as material had been derived from T cells, B-cell-depleted T cells, or PBMCs.

Germline V gene data show CDR1 as MNHEY and CDR2 as SVGAGI. CDR3 size: 15 residues. V trimming: 2 bases; J trimming: 3 bases; junction bases outside the gene matches: 6. Original processing methods: Amplification of reference gene primers was used by the study to estimate nucleated cell counts. The protocol was immunoSEQ multiplex PCR, while the TCRdb copy is restricted to in-frame clones and leaves out a portion. The D gene and trimming were derived from the DNA, and the V and J assignments and clone size from that table. The table has about 180,000 clones, about three quarters seen once. The sequenced material came from peripheral blood. This TCR was sampled from a woman older than 75 with COVID-19, enrolled during active disease. The chain couples TRBV6-5 to TRBJ1-1; 7 nucleotides match TRBD1. CDR3 amino acids: CASSYQTGPHTEAFF. CDR3 nucleotides: TGTGCCAGCAGTTACCAGACAGGGCCACACACTGAAGCTTTCTTT.